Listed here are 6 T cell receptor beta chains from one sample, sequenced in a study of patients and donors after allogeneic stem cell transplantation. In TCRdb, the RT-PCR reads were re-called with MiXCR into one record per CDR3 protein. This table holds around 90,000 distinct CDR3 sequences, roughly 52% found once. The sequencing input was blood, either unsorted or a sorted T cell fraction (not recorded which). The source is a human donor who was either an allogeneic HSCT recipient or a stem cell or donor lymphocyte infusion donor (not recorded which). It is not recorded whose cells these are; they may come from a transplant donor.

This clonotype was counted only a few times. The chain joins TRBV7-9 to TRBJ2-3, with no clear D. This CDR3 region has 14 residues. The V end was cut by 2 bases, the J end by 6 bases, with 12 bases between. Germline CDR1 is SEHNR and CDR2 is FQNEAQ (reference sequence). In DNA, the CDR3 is TGTGCCAGCAGCTTATCCCGGCTACCGGATACGCAGTATTTT. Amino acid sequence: CASSLSRLPDTQYF.

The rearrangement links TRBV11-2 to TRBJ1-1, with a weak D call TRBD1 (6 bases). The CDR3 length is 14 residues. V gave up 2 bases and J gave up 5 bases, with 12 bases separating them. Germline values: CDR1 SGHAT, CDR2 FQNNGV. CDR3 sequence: CASSLLAGATEAFF. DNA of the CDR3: TGTGCCAGCAGCTTACTTGCAGGGGCAACTGAAGCTTTCTTT.

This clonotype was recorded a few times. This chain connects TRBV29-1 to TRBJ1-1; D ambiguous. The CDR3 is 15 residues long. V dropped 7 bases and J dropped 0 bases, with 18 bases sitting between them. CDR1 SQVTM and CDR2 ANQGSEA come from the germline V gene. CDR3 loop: CSANRMFGMNTEAFF. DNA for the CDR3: TGCAGCGCCAACCGGATGTTTGGCATGAACACTGAAGCTTTCTTT.

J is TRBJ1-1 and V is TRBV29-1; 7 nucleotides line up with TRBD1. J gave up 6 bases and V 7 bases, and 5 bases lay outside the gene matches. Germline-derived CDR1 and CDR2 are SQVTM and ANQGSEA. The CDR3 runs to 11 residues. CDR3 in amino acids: CSARDSAEAFF. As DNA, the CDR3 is TGCAGCGCGAGGGACAGCGCTGAAGCTTTCTTT.

The CDR3 coding sequence is TGTGCCAGCAGCACCCCAGGTTACAATCAGCCCCAGCATTTT. Translating it yields CASSTPGYNQPQHF. This sequence joins TRBV7-8 and TRBJ1-5; no definite D call. The CDR3 has 14 residues. Deletions cut 5 bases from V and 3 bases from J, with 11 bases between. The germline V gene encodes CDR1 SGHVS and CDR2 FQNEAQ.

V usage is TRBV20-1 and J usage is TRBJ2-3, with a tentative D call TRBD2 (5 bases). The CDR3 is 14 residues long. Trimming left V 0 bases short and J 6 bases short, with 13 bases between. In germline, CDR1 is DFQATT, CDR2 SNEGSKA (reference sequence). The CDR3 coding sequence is TGCAGTGCTAGAGATCAGCTGGGAGTGGATACGCAGTATTTT. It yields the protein CSARDQLGVDTQYF.